This entry features one T cell receptor beta chain sequence. Its antigen is as yet unknown. TCRdb's copy holds only in-frame clones and misses some; the assay was immunoSEQ multiplex PCR. The sample records roughly 300,000 clones, 86% being singletons. Trimming at V came to 2 bases and at J to 7 bases, leaving 8 bases not matched to a gene. From germline, CDR1 is SGHTA and CDR2 FQGNSA. CDR3 length equals 17 residues. This record belongs to a study of cytomegalovirus exposure and HLA in healthy donors. General study points: For cytomegalovirus status, the classifier reportedly gave diagnoses with high specificity and sensitivity. While the bulk of TCR sequences proved rare, some public TCRs turned up in many donors.

The genes are TRBV7-2 and TRBJ2-1; 13 nucleotides agree with TRBD2. This clonotype was sampled from a woman between 18 and 29 years old in good health and CMV-seronegative. The sample comprised PBMCs. CDR3 sequence: CASSLRLAGGIGNEQFF. CDR3 sequence (DNA): TGTGCCAGCAGCTTAAGACTAGCGGGAGGAATTGGGAATGAGCAGTTCTTC.